The 32 T cell receptor beta chains in this list originate from one sample, sequenced in a study of cytomegalovirus exposure and HLA in healthy donors. The PCR was carried out with 60 Vbeta primers and 13 Jbeta primers. Data came from immunoSEQ multiplex PCR; TCRdb stores just in-frame clones and leaves some out. This table holds roughly 100,000 clones, around a tenth found once. Sequenced sample: PBMCs. The receptor set was obtained from a man aged 40-50 years in good health and CMV-seropositive.

This clone was counted only a few times. The chain combines TRBV4-1 with TRBJ2-6, with TRBD2 as a possible D gene (5 bases). Trimming shortened V by 0 bases and J by 2 bases, and 8 bases separated the two germline ends. Germline values: CDR1 MGHRA, CDR2 YSYEKL. CDR3 size: 16 residues. The CDR3 DNA follows: TGCGCCAGCAGCCAAGAAGCGGAAACTGGGGCCAACGTCCTGACTTTC. Amino acid sequence: CASSQEAETGANVLTF.

This clone occurred a few times. The rearrangement links TRBV11-3 to TRBJ2-5; 9 nucleotides agree with TRBD1. CDR3 length: 14 residues. Germline lookup yields CDR1 SGHNT and CDR2 YENEEA. Trimming took 3 bases from V and 5 from J; bases not matched to a gene: 4. CDR3 amino acids: CASSFRDREETQYF. The DNA of the CDR3 is TGTGCCAGCAGCTTCCGGGACAGGGAGGAGACCCAGTACTTC. The whole variable domain, filled in from reference TRBV11-3 and TRBJ2-5, reads EAGVVQSPRYKIIEKKQPVAFWCNPISGHNTLYWYLQNLGQGPELLIRYENEEAVDDSQLPKDRFSAERLKGVDSTLKIQPAELGDSAVYLCASSFRDREETQYFGPGTRLLVL.

In this sample, this clone turned up a few times. This chain uses TRBV29-1 with TRBJ1-5; D gene ambiguous. The germline V gene has CDR1 SQVTM and CDR2 ANQGSEA. V lost 4 bases, J lost 4 bases, and 8 bases lay in between. The CDR3 runs to 12 residues. CDR3 DNA: TGCAGCGTTGGAGACACAAATCAGCCCCAGCATTTT. It yields the protein CSVGDTNQPQHF.

A few counts support this clone. Other DNA sequences from this sample encode an identical CDR3 as well. The chain joins TRBV29-1 to TRBJ2-7; tentative D call: TRBD1 (6 bases). Between the trimmed V and J ends, which lost 6 bases and 3 bases, there was a span of 9 bases. CDR1 and CDR2 (germline): SQVTM, ANQGSEA. The CDR3 loop spans 11 amino acids. The CDR3 here is CSVEQGYEQYF. CDR3 nucleotides: TGCAGCGTCGAACAGGGCTACGAGCAGTACTTC.

The chain links TRBV6-5 to TRBJ2-7; TRBD2 aligns across 8 bases. With V trimmed by 0 bases and J by 2 bases, 3 bases remained unmatched. Germline lookup yields CDR1 MNHEY and CDR2 SVGAGI. This CDR3 contains 15 residues. The CDR3 DNA sequence: TGTGCCAGCAGTTACTCTAGCGGGATGGCCTACGAGCAGTACTTC. This translates into CASSYSSGMAYEQYF.

The rearrangement joins TRBV15 to TRBJ1-1; unclear D gene. The CDR3 length is 12 residues. From germline, CDR1 is LNHNV and CDR2 YYDKDF (reference sequence). V shed 5 bases and J shed 1 base, with 5 bases lying between them. This chain's CDR3 is CATSFSNTEAFF. CDR3 coding DNA: TGTGCCACCAGCTTCTCGAACACTGAAGCTTTCTTT.

The rearrangement uses TRBV5-1 and TRBJ2-7; D might be TRBD2 (5 bases). Germline V gene data show CDR1 as SGHRS and CDR2 as YFSETQ. The ends were cut back, 4 bases at V and 0 bases at J, with 14 bases in the middle. The CDR3 runs 15 residues. CDR3 in amino acids: CASSPEDGSSYEQYF. CDR3 in DNA: TGCGCCAGCAGCCCGGAGGACGGTAGCTCCTACGAGCAGTACTTC. Together with reference TRBV5-1 and TRBJ2-7, the CDR3 gives the full variable domain: KAGVTQTPRYLIKTRGQQVTLSCSPISGHRSVSWYQQTPGQGLQFLFEYFSETQRNKGNFPGRFSGRQFSNSRSEMNVSTLELGDSALYLCASSPEDGSSYEQYFGPGTRLTVT.

A few counts support this clone. The chain is built from TRBV6-1 and TRBJ2-7; 13 nucleotides line up with TRBD2. The CDR3 totals 15 residues. After removal of 2 bases from V and 5 bases from J, the junction contained 3 bases not matched to a gene. Per germline, CDR1 MNHNS and CDR2 SASEGT. The CDR3: CASSEIGTSGNEQYF. As DNA, the CDR3 is TGTGCCAGCAGTGAAATCGGGACTAGCGGGAACGAGCAGTACTTC.

The chain employs TRBV4-1 and TRBJ2-7; D might be TRBD2 (6 bases). In germline, CDR1 is MGHRA, CDR2 YSYEKL. V lost 0 bases to trimming and J lost 3 bases, with 12 bases between them. The CDR3 contains 15 residues. This CDR3 reads CASSQDRASVYEQYF. In DNA form, the CDR3 reads TGCGCCAGCAGCCAAGATAGGGCTAGCGTCTACGAGCAGTACTTC.

This chain uses TRBV27 with TRBJ1-5, with D perhaps TRBD1 (5 bases). The CDR3 totals 13 residues. V dropped 8 bases and J dropped 2 bases, with 10 bases sitting between them. CDR1 is MNHEY, CDR2 SMNVEV, per germline (reference sequence). CDR3 nucleotides: TGTGCCAGCGGACACGGACGCAATCAGCCCCAGCATTTT. Translating gives CASGHGRNQPQHF.

This clone was counted between two and nine times. This chain uses TRBV7-2 with TRBJ2-7; 11 bases map to TRBD2. V lost 3 bases, J lost 6 bases, and 4 bases stayed unmatched. The CDR3 totals 14 residues. Germline values: CDR1 SGHTA, CDR2 FQGNSA. CDR3 DNA: TGTGCCAGCAGCTTTCTCGGGACTAGCGGCGAGCAGTACTTC. Residues: CASSFLGTSGEQYF.

This clone was seen more than once but under ten times. The V gene is TRBV5-1, the J gene TRBJ1-5, with 7 bases matching TRBD1. V trimming: 2 bases; J trimming: 5 bases; junction bases outside the gene matches: 1. From germline, CDR1 is SGHRS and CDR2 YFSETQ. The CDR3 contains 13 residues. CDR3 bases: TGCGCCAGCAGCTTAACAGGGGATCAGCCCCAGCATTTT. Translation gives CASSLTGDQPQHF.

The chain carries TRBV19 and TRBJ1-5; no definite D call. V gave up 9 bases and J gave up 7 bases, with 16 bases separating them. Germline values: CDR1 LNHDA, CDR2 SQIVND (reference sequence). The CDR3 consists of 13 residues. The CDR3 bases are TGTGCCAGCGCTCGGGGTCGAGGACAGCCCCAGCATTTT. Its translation is CASARGRGQPQHF. The full variable domain, with the rest looked up from reference TRBV19 and TRBJ1-5, is DGGITQSPKYLFRKEGQNVTLSCEQNLNHDAMYWYRQDPGQGLRLIYYSQIVNDFQKGDIAEGYSVSREKKESFPLTVTSAQKNPTAFYLCASARGRGQPQHFGDGTRLSIL.

V usage is TRBV11-1 and J usage is TRBJ2-5; a weak D match, TRBD1 (6 bases). The CDR3 spans 15 residues. The V gene's germline CDR1 is SGHAT and CDR2 FQDESV (reference sequence). The V end lost 5 bases, the J end lost 3 bases, and 16 bases lay between the germline ends. CDR3 bases: TGTGCCAGCAGCCCACGGGTGGGGGCGAAAGAGACCCAGTACTTC. Translated: CASSPRVGAKETQYF.

The chain carries TRBV4-1 and TRBJ2-4; 7 nucleotides match TRBD2. V shed 1 base, J shed 1 base, and the junction held 19 bases outside the gene matches. The CDR3 length is 21 residues. The V gene's germline CDR1 is MGHRA and CDR2 YSYEKL. This CDR3 reads CASSQGPRAGVRVWAKNIQYF. The CDR3 DNA reads TGCGCCAGCAGCCAAGGCCCCCGGGCGGGAGTAAGAGTATGGGCCAAAAACATTCAGTACTTC.

The chain recombines TRBV10-3 with TRBJ2-3, with 10 bases identical to TRBD1. The J segment lost 3 bases and the V segment lost 4 bases, leaving 7 bases of the junction unmatched. Per germline, CDR1 ENHRY and CDR2 SYGVKD. The CDR3 is 16 amino acids. CDR3: CAISAGGTGVTDTQYF. CDR3 in DNA: TGTGCCATCAGTGCGGGCGGGACAGGGGTGACAGATACGCAGTATTTT.

This sequence joins TRBV6-5 and TRBJ1-1; D perhaps matches TRBD1 (5 bases). Germline CDR1 MNHEY, CDR2 SVGAGI. This CDR3 has 14 amino acids. V lost 2 bases and J lost 0, with 7 bases in between. For the CDR3, the DNA is TGTGCCAGCAGTTACGAGACAGTGAACACTGAAGCTTTCTTT. Its translation: CASSYETVNTEAFF.

The chain combines TRBV6-5 with TRBJ1-5; TRBD1 matches at 7 bases. This CDR3 is 14 amino acids long. The germline CDR1 and CDR2 sequences are MNHEY and SVGAGI. V shed 5 bases and J 7 bases; nucleotides not matched to a gene: 8. In DNA form, the CDR3 reads TGTGCCAGCAGTGACAGGGTTGATGTCCAGCCCCAGCATTTT. It codes for CASSDRVDVQPQHF.

The chain carries TRBV9 and TRBJ1-1, with D possibly matching TRBD1 (6 bases). The CDR3 sequence is 14 residues long. V was clipped by 3 bases and J by 0 bases, with 9 bases between them. The germline V gene encodes CDR1 SGDLS and CDR2 YYNGEE. For the CDR3, the DNA is TGTGCCAGCAGCGAGGGGACAATGAACACTGAAGCTTTCTTT. Its translation is CASSEGTMNTEAFF.

The chain joins TRBV7-2 to TRBJ2-7; D is ambiguous. CDR3 size: 13 residues. Germline loops: CDR1 SGHTA, CDR2 FQGNSA. V was trimmed by 3 bases and J by 4 bases, leaving 10 bases between them. The CDR3 sequence: CASSLARLYEQYF. The CDR3 DNA is TGTGCCAGCAGCTTGGCTAGATTGTACGAGCAGTACTTC.

J is TRBJ2-7 and V is TRBV10-3; D might be TRBD1 (6 bases). CDR3 length: 12 amino acids. The ends were cut back, 11 bases at V and 3 bases at J, with 14 bases in the middle. CDR1 and CDR2 (germline): ENHRY, SYGVKD. The CDR3 nucleotides read TGTGCCTCCCGGGACAAAGGCTACGAGCAGTACTTC. It yields the protein CASRDKGYEQYF.

The rearrangement joins TRBV6-1 to TRBJ2-6; no reliable D call. Germline V gene lookup returns CDR1 MNHNS and CDR2 SASEGT. CDR3 length: 15 amino acids. With 3 bases removed from V and 0 bases from J, the gap between germline ends came to 6 bases. CDR3 nucleotides: TGTGCCAGCAGTGAGGTCAGCTCTGGGGCCAACGTCCTGACTTTC. This encodes CASSEVSSGANVLTF.

The chain joins TRBV9 to TRBJ1-4; the D gene is possibly TRBD1 (5 bases). The CDR3 length is 15 residues. The V and J ends lost 1 base and 8 bases respectively, with 15 bases between them. Germline V gene lookup returns CDR1 SGDLS and CDR2 YYNGEE. The CDR3 nucleotides read TGTGCCAGCAGCGTATCCGGGAGGGACTGGGAAAAACTGTTTTTT. It codes for CASSVSGRDWEKLFF.

This chain connects TRBV9 to TRBJ2-2; a possible D gene is TRBD2 (6 bases). Trimming removed 4 bases at V and 0 bases at J, with 10 bases between. This CDR3 is 15 amino acids long. Germline-derived CDR1 and CDR2 are SGDLS and YYNGEE. CDR3 loop: CASSLRTTNTGELFF. DNA of the CDR3: TGTGCCAGCAGCTTGAGGACTACGAACACCGGGGAGCTGTTTTTT.

This clone was recorded a few times. This sequence joins TRBV20-1 and TRBJ2-7; D uncertain. Per the germline V gene, CDR1 is DFQATT and CDR2 is SNEGSKA (reference sequence). CDR3 length: 11 residues. The V and J ends lost 3 bases and 4 bases respectively, with 7 bases between them. CDR3 sequence: CSAREIYEQYF. DNA for the CDR3: TGCAGTGCTAGGGAGATTTACGAGCAGTACTTC.

The chain joins TRBV6-6 to TRBJ2-7; 8 nucleotides align to TRBD2. The CDR3 spans 15 residues. J lost 0 bases, V lost 7 bases, and 8 bases had no gene match. CDR1 MNHNY and CDR2 SVGAGI come from the germline V gene (reference sequence). The CDR3 region has the DNA TGTGCCAGCACCCAGGAGCTAGCGGGCTCCTACGAGCAGTACTTC. Translated: CASTQELAGSYEQYF.

The sample holds a few counts of this clone. The chain uses TRBV5-1 and TRBJ1-5; no clear D. Germline values: CDR1 SGHRS, CDR2 YFSETQ. The CDR3 runs to 14 residues. V was cut by 5 bases and J by 0 bases, with 9 bases left in between. The chain's CDR3 is CASRPEPSNQPQHF. In DNA form, the CDR3 reads TGCGCCAGCAGGCCGGAGCCTAGCAATCAGCCCCAGCATTTT.

In this sample, this clone turned up a few times. This chain connects TRBV9 to TRBJ2-2; weak D call: TRBD1 (5 bases). The ends were cut back, 7 bases at V and 4 bases at J, with 17 bases in the middle. CDR3 length: 15 residues. Germline V gene lookup returns CDR1 SGDLS and CDR2 YYNGEE. The CDR3 spells CASSDTGKSTGELFF. Written as DNA, the CDR3 is TGTGCCAGCTCCGATACAGGAAAGTCCACCGGGGAGCTGTTTTTT.

This clone was seen ten or more times. This sequence joins TRBV2 and TRBJ2-3, with 7 bases aligning to TRBD1. V was clipped by 6 bases and J by 2 bases; unmatched bases: 11. The CDR3 has 16 amino acids. From germline, CDR1 is SNHLY and CDR2 FYNNEI. In DNA, the CDR3 is TGTGCCAGCAGCCACCGCTTTGGGACAGACACAGATACGCAGTATTTT. Translating gives CASSHRFGTDTDTQYF.

The V gene is TRBV6-4, the J gene TRBJ1-5, with 10 positions matching TRBD1. V lost 6 bases and J lost 9; bases outside the gene matches: 5. Germline assignment: CDR1 MRHNA and CDR2 SNTAGT. The CDR3 has 13 amino acids. CDR3 loop: CASSETGGTPQHF. CDR3 nucleotide sequence: TGTGCCAGCAGCGAGACAGGGGGCACGCCCCAGCATTTT.

This clone has a handful of counts. This chain links TRBV4-3 with TRBJ2-1; 11 positions match TRBD2. The V and J ends lost 3 bases and 6 bases, in that order; junction bases with no gene match: 7. This CDR3 has 16 residues. Germline values: CDR1 LGHNA, CDR2 YSLEER. CDR3 protein: CASSHPGTSGTNEQFF. DNA of the CDR3: TGCGCCAGCAGCCACCCCGGGACTAGCGGAACCAATGAGCAGTTCTTC.

The chain is built from TRBV7-6 and TRBJ2-5; 7 nucleotides line up with TRBD2. The CDR3 consists of 14 residues. J was trimmed by 3 bases and V by 5 bases; bases with no gene match: 6. Germline V gene lookup returns CDR1 SGHVS and CDR2 FNYEAQ. In DNA form, the CDR3 reads TGTGCCAGCAGCCCTGTCAGCGGGAAAGAGACCCAGTACTTC. The encoded protein is CASSPVSGKETQYF.